One and the same sample provided the 29 T cell receptor beta chains below, sequenced in a study of identical twins. TCRdb re-analysed the 5' RACE reads in MiXCR, keeping a single row per CDR3 protein. The sample holds 400,000 to 550,000 distinct CDR3 sequences; about 20% are singletons and the top ten take 0.8% to 1%. These records were also assigned to another study, of T cells expressing NK-cell markers.

The sample consisted of CD4+ T cells sorted from blood. These receptors came from a woman aged 18-29 years in good health.

This clonotype was found a few times. The chain couples TRBV7-9 to TRBJ2-7; D remains unclear. CDR1 is SEHNR and CDR2 is FQNEAQ in the germline V gene (reference sequence). V lost 5 bases and J 6 bases, leaving 11 bases between the germline ends. The CDR3 totals 12 residues. CDR3 in amino acids: CASSLDAVEQYF. The CDR3 region has the DNA TGTGCCAGCAGCCTTGACGCCGTCGAGCAGTACTTC.

This clonotype has just a few counts. CDR3 DNA: TGTGCCAGCAGCTTAGGCCCAAGGGGGTTGGGCTATGGCTACACCTTC. Translating it yields CASSLGPRGLGYGYTF. The chain recombines TRBV7-2 with TRBJ1-2; possibly TRBD1 for D (6 bases). V was shortened by 1 base and J by 4 bases, with 16 bases between the two germline ends. The CDR3 is 16 amino acids. Germline V gene lookup returns CDR1 SGHTA and CDR2 FQGNSA.

This clonotype was detected many times. The chain is built from TRBV3-1 and TRBJ2-7; TRBD1 might be the D (5 bases). V lost 4 bases and J 1 base, leaving 8 bases between the germline ends. CDR1 and CDR2 from the germline V gene are LGHDT and YNNKEL (reference sequence). The CDR3 contains 13 residues. In DNA, the CDR3 is TGTGCCAGCAGCCCTACAGGTTCCTACGAGCAGTACTTC. Protein product: CASSPTGSYEQYF.

This clonotype was counted only a few times. This sequence joins TRBV29-1 and TRBJ1-1; D is unresolved. Deletions cut 3 bases from V and 1 base from J, with 3 bases between. CDR3 length: 11 amino acids. The V gene's germline CDR1 is SQVTM and CDR2 ANQGSEA. The CDR3 loop is CSVDWNTEAFF. DNA of the CDR3: TGCAGCGTTGATTGGAACACTGAAGCTTTCTTT.

The CDR3 region is CASSPTPTYEQYF. CDR3 bases: TGTGCCAGCAGCCCGACACCAACCTACGAGCAGTACTTC. The genes are TRBV2 and TRBJ2-7; no firm D call. This CDR3 region has 13 residues. With 6 bases removed from V and 2 bases from J, the gap between germline ends came to 11 bases. The germline CDR1 and CDR2 sequences are SNHLY and FYNNEI.

This clonotype turned up a few times. CDR3: CSAKPYQETQYF. CDR3 coding DNA: TGCAGTGCTAAACCGTACCAAGAGACCCAGTACTTC. The V gene is TRBV20-1, the J gene TRBJ2-5; D not certain. The CDR3 has 12 residues. Germline CDR1 and CDR2: DFQATT and SNEGSKA (reference sequence). V dropped 4 bases and J dropped 0 bases, with 6 bases sitting between them.

This clonotype was counted a few times. J is TRBJ1-4 and V is TRBV3-1; D unclear. Between the trimmed V and J ends, which lost 6 bases and 5 bases, there was a span of 7 bases. This CDR3 contains 12 residues. Germline assignment: CDR1 LGHDT and CDR2 YNNKEL (reference sequence). Here the CDR3 reads CASRRRNEKLFF. The CDR3 DNA follows: TGTGCCAGCAGACGGCGAAATGAAAAACTGTTTTTT. Using reference TRBV3-1 and TRBJ1-4 for the parts outside the CDR3, the full variable domain is DTAVSQTPKYLVTQMGNDKSIKCEQNLGHDTMYWYKQDSKKFLKIMFSYNNKELIINETVPNRFSPKSPDKAHLNLHINSLELGDSAVYFCASRRRNEKLFFGSGTQLSVL.

The CDR3 DNA sequence: TGCGCCAGCAGCCATGGACAGGGAATGACCGGGGCCAACGTCCTGACTTTC. Translating it yields CASSHGQGMTGANVLTF. This chain links TRBV5-1 with TRBJ2-6, with TRBD1 matching 8 bases. V was pared by 4 bases and J by 4 bases, with 10 bases of the junction left unmatched. The CDR3 totals 17 residues. CDR1 is SGHRS, CDR2 YFSETQ, per germline.

The rearrangement links TRBV10-3 to TRBJ1-1; TRBD1 aligns across 7 bases. Per germline, CDR1 ENHRY and CDR2 SYGVKD. The CDR3 length is 13 residues. The junction had 12 bases not matched to a gene; V was cut back by 6 bases and J by 11 bases. The CDR3 nucleotides read TGTGCCATCAGAACAGGGGCAATAACGATGGCTTTCTTT. It yields the protein CAIRTGAITMAFF.

The J gene is TRBJ2-1, the V gene TRBV12-3 or TRBV12-4; D is perhaps TRBD1 (5 bases). V was clipped by 9 bases and J by 9 bases, with 15 bases between them. This CDR3 has 12 amino acids. The CDR3 region has the DNA TGTGCCAGTCAACCGAAGGGGCGTGAGCAGTTCTTC. Translated: CASQPKGREQFF.

Only a few counts were recorded for this clonotype. This chain links TRBV5-1 with TRBJ2-1, with D possibly being TRBD1 (5 bases). The CDR3 length is 13 residues. V shed 4 bases and J shed 6 bases, with 11 bases lying between them. Germline lookup yields CDR1 SGHRS and CDR2 YFSETQ. The CDR3 region has the DNA TGCGCCAGCAGCAAACGCGACAGCAATGAGCAGTTCTTC. It encodes CASSKRDSNEQFF. The variable domain in full, with the rest retrieved from reference TRBV5-1 and TRBJ2-1, is KAGVTQTPRYLIKTRGQQVTLSCSPISGHRSVSWYQQTPGQGLQFLFEYFSETQRNKGNFPGRFSGRQFSNSRSEMNVSTLELGDSALYLCASSKRDSNEQFFGPGTRLTVL.

CDR3 sequence (DNA): TGTGCCAGCAGCTTAGCGGGTGGGGGCCAGGCGCAGTATTTT. This gives the protein CASSLAGGGQAQYF. This chain links TRBV7-6 with TRBJ2-3, with TRBD1 as a possible D gene (6 bases). Germline V gene sequence: CDR1 SGHVS, CDR2 FNYEAQ. This CDR3 comprises 14 residues. Trimming pared 0 bases from V and 10 bases from J, leaving 14 bases between.

This clonotype showed up just a few times. CDR3 sequence reads: CASSLGTGQDTQYF. The CDR3 DNA reads as TGTGCCAGCAGCTTAGGGACAGGACAAGATACGCAGTATTTT. The chain is built from TRBV7-2 and TRBJ2-3, with 7 bases fitting TRBD1. Germline V gene sequence: CDR1 SGHTA, CDR2 FQGNSA. The CDR3 is made up of 14 amino acids. The ends lost 1 base at V and 5 bases at J; junction bases unmatched: 3.

This clonotype was recorded a few times. The V and J genes are TRBV20-1 and TRBJ2-3; 9 bases align to TRBD2. Germline CDR1 and CDR2: DFQATT and SNEGSKA (reference sequence). The V and J ends lost 6 bases and 6 bases, in that order; junction bases with no gene match: 13. This CDR3 comprises 15 residues. CDR3 coding DNA: TGCAGTGCGACCGCGGAAGCGGGAGGAACGGATACGCAGTATTTT. Protein product: CSATAEAGGTDTQYF.

This clonotype has at least ten counts. The rearrangement joins TRBV7-6 to TRBJ1-5, with a possible D match to TRBD1 (5 bases). CDR3 size: 15 residues. CDR1 and CDR2 (germline): SGHVS, FNYEAQ. Between the trimmed V and J ends, which lost 6 bases and 7 bases, there was a span of 19 bases. The DNA of the CDR3 is TGTGCCAGCAGTCCAGTAGTGACCGGGGGACAGCCCCAGCATTTT. It translates to CASSPVVTGGQPQHF.

The chain couples TRBV3-1 to TRBJ1-1, with D hard to call. Trimming left V 1 base short and J 12 bases short, with 9 bases between. Germline V gene lookup returns CDR1 LGHDT and CDR2 YNNKEL (reference sequence). CDR3 length: 11 amino acids. DNA of the CDR3: TGTGCCAGCAGCCAAGTTGGGTTGTCTTTCTTT. Translation gives CASSQVGLSFF. The whole variable domain, filled in from reference TRBV3-1 and TRBJ1-1, reads DTAVSQTPKYLVTQMGNDKSIKCEQNLGHDTMYWYKQDSKKFLKIMFSYNNKELIINETVPNRFSPKSPDKAHLNLHINSLELGDSAVYFCASSQVGLSFFGQGTRLTVV.

This clonotype has a single count. V usage is TRBV12-3 or TRBV12-4 and J usage is TRBJ2-3; D may be TRBD1 or TRBD2 (5 bases each). CDR3 length equals 13 residues. V was shortened by 6 bases and J by 6 bases, with 13 bases between the two germline ends. DNA of the CDR3: TGTGCCAGCAGCCCGGGACGTAGGGATACGCAGTATTTT. It translates to CASSPGRRDTQYF.

J is TRBJ2-1 and V is TRBV5-1; 10 positions agree with TRBD1. CDR3 size: 15 residues. CDR1 and CDR2 (germline): SGHRS, YFSETQ. Unmatched junction bases numbered 9, after V lost 4 bases and J lost 8 bases. The DNA of the CDR3 is TGCGCCAGCAGCAGGGGACAGGGGATAGTGGATGAGCAGTTCTTC. Translated, it gives CASSRGQGIVDEQFF.

This clonotype showed up many times. One junction end does not reproduce the germline sequence, and a read error may be involved. This chain links TRBV5-1 with TRBJ2-7; D is ambiguous. The CDR3 totals 12 residues. Germline loops: CDR1 SGHRS, CDR2 YFSETQ. The chain's CDR3 is CASSLGTYEQYF. The CDR3 DNA reads TGTGCCAGCAGCTTAGGGACCTACGAGCAGTACTTC.

This clonotype was picked up a small number of times. The chain links TRBV12-3 or TRBV12-4 to TRBJ1-1; no definite D call. V shed 1 base and J shed 10 bases, with 16 bases lying between them. This CDR3 has 14 amino acids. CDR3 sequence: CASSLGSLTLLAFF. The CDR3 region has the DNA TGTGCCAGCAGTTTAGGCAGTCTTACACTGTTAGCTTTCTTT.

Many counts were recorded for this clonotype. The chain has TRBV20-1 and TRBJ1-5; 9 bases agree with TRBD1. The CDR3 sequence is 15 residues long. The V gene's germline CDR1 is DFQATT and CDR2 SNEGSKA (reference sequence). Trimming took 0 bases from V and 5 from J; bases not matched to a gene: 5. DNA of the CDR3: TGCAGTGCTAGAGATTTGACAGGGGGGGATCAGCCCCAGCATTTT. As protein: CSARDLTGGDQPQHF.

There are a few counts of this clonotype. The chain has TRBV20-1 and TRBJ2-7; 7 bases align to TRBD2. V lost 7 bases, J lost 5 bases, and 17 bases stayed unmatched. CDR1 and CDR2 from the germline V gene are DFQATT and SNEGSKA (reference sequence). The CDR3 is 15 amino acids. Here the CDR3 reads CSVPNVGTIINEQYF. CDR3 in DNA: TGCAGTGTTCCGAACGTGGGGACTATTATAAACGAGCAGTACTTC.

This clonotype was counted only a few times. The chain combines TRBV12-3 or TRBV12-4 with TRBJ2-2; D not resolved. This CDR3 has 15 amino acids. V gave up 8 bases and J gave up 1 base, with 14 bases separating them. The chain's CDR3 is CASFPLYRNTGELFF. The CDR3, as DNA: TGTGCCAGCTTTCCCCTTTACAGGAACACCGGGGAGCTGTTTTTT.

There are a few counts of this clonotype. This chain joins TRBV11-2 and TRBJ2-1, with D possibly being TRBD2 (5 bases). Trimming took off 3 bases at V and 6 bases at J, with 21 bases between the two ends. The germline gives CDR1 SGHAT, CDR2 FQNNGV. The CDR3 is 17 residues long. The CDR3 sequence is CASSFFLNGKEVNEQFF. CDR3 in DNA: TGTGCCAGCAGCTTCTTCTTGAACGGGAAAGAGGTCAATGAGCAGTTCTTC. Full variable domain (outside the CDR3, taken from reference TRBV11-2 and TRBJ2-1): EAGVAQSPRYKIIEKRQSVAFWCNPISGHATLYWYQQILGQGPKLLIQFQNNGVVDDSQLPKDRFSAERLKGVDSTLKIQPAKLEDSAVYLCASSFFLNGKEVNEQFFGPGTRLTVL.

This clonotype was seen more than once but under ten times. The chain employs TRBV4-3 and TRBJ2-7; D is unresolved. V shed 1 base and J shed 0 bases, with 10 bases lying between them. Germline CDR1 reads LGHNA; CDR2 reads YSLEER. The CDR3 is 15 amino acids. The CDR3 here is CASSQAPSGSYEQYF. The DNA for the CDR3 is TGCGCCAGCAGCCAAGCCCCCTCGGGCTCCTACGAGCAGTACTTC.

On this clonotype itself: A much more abundant neighbour one base away suggests this may be a read error. This rearrangement joins TRBV11-3 to TRBJ1-1, with unresolved D. The germline V gene has CDR1 SGHNT and CDR2 YENEEA. The ends were cut back, 2 bases at V and 0 bases at J, with 4 bases in the middle. CDR3 length: 13 residues. In nucleotides, the CDR3 is TGTGCCAGCAGCTTATCCATGAACACTGAAGCTTTCTTT. Protein: CASSLSMNTEAFF.

The chain employs TRBV5-6 and TRBJ1-1; D is undetermined. The CDR3 extends over 14 amino acids. V lost 4 bases and J 4 bases, leaving 14 bases between the germline ends. Germline V gene sequence: CDR1 SGHDT, CDR2 YYEEEE. CDR3 sequence reads: CASSVERRSTEAFF. CDR3 bases: TGTGCCAGCAGCGTCGAACGGAGAAGCACTGAAGCTTTCTTT.

This clonotype has only a few counts. The V call is TRBV6-5, the J call TRBJ2-7; 9 bases map to TRBD1. Germline V gene lookup returns CDR1 MNHEY and CDR2 SVGAGI. This CDR3 is built from 15 residues. V lost 0 bases, J lost 4 bases, and 4 bases stayed unmatched. This CDR3 reads CASSYSTGGFYEQYF. The CDR3 coding sequence is TGTGCCAGCAGTTACTCGACAGGGGGTTTTTACGAGCAGTACTTC.

V is TRBV5-1 and J is TRBJ2-1; possibly TRBD1 for D (5 bases). CDR1 and CDR2 from the germline V gene are SGHRS and YFSETQ. CDR3 length: 13 amino acids. The germline V and J ends were trimmed by 1 base and 8 bases, with 10 bases remaining between them. CDR3: CASSLRGSDEQFF. Written as DNA, the CDR3 is TGCGCCAGCAGCTTGAGGGGAAGCGATGAGCAGTTCTTC. The whole variable domain, filled in from reference TRBV5-1 and TRBJ2-1, reads KAGVTQTPRYLIKTRGQQVTLSCSPISGHRSVSWYQQTPGQGLQFLFEYFSETQRNKGNFPGRFSGRQFSNSRSEMNVSTLELGDSALYLCASSLRGSDEQFFGPGTRLTVL.